Below, 3 T cell receptor beta chains from the same sample are listed, as sequenced in a study of blood T cells in healthy people across ages. The second PCR ran roughly 7 to 12 cycles with a sample-barcoded 5' primer and J-beta primers. MiXCR, run by TCRdb on the 5' RACE reads, gives a single entry per CDR3 protein. The data contain 750,000 to 1,000,000 distinct CDR3 sequences, 25% to 35% of them singletons. These data also formed part of another study, on T cells of mothers and their children.

Sequencing used blood. These receptors all come from a woman between 40 and 55 years old in good health.

V gene TRBV5-1 combines with J gene TRBJ2-3; TRBD1 matches at 8 bases. The germline V gene encodes CDR1 SGHRS and CDR2 YFSETQ. The CDR3 length is 15 residues. The trim removed 2 bases at V and 6 bases at J, leaving 8 bases unmatched. The CDR3 reads CASSFGQGAMDTQYF. The DNA of the CDR3 is TGCGCCAGCAGCTTCGGGCAGGGGGCAATGGATACGCAGTATTTT.

This clonotype was found a few times. At one boundary the junction diverges from the germline segment, which might be a read error. The rearrangement uses TRBV20-1 and TRBJ2-6, with TRBD1 as a possible D gene (5 bases). The germline CDR1 and CDR2 sequences are DFQATT and SNEGSKA (reference sequence). This CDR3 has 16 amino acids. This CDR3 is CSARAGRISGANVRTF. As DNA, the CDR3 is TGCAGTGCTAGGGCAGGGCGAATCTCTGGGGCCAACGTCCGGACTTTC.

The sample holds many counts of this clonotype. The chain recombines TRBV28 with TRBJ1-1; 7 bases are a match to TRBD1. Trimming at V came to 5 bases and at J to 1 base, leaving 4 bases not matched to a gene. The CDR3 has 14 amino acids. The germline gives CDR1 MDHEN, CDR2 SYDVKM. CDR3 nucleotides: TGTGCCAGCAGTCTGGGACAGAGGAACACTGAAGCTTTCTTT. Its protein product is CASSLGQRNTEAFF.